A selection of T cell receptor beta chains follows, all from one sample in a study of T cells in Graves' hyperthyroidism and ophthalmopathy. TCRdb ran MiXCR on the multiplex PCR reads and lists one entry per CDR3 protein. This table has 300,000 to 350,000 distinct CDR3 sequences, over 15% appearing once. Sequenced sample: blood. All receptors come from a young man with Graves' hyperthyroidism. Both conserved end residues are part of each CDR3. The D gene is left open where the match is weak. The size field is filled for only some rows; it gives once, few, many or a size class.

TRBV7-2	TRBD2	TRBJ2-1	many	CASSLAGTSGIPSYNEQFF	TGTGCCAGCAGCTTGGCCGGGACTAGCGGGATCCCGTCCTACAATGAGCAGTTCTTC
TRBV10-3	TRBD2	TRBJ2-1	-	CAIRPGTSGTNEQFF	TGTGCCATCAGACCCGGGACTAGCGGGACTAATGAGCAGTTCTTC
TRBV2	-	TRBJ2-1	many	CASSGEREQFF	TGTGCCAGCAGTGGCGAGAGGGAGCAGTTCTTC
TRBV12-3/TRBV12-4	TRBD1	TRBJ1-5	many	CASSPDRGMGQPQHF	TGTGCCAGCAGCCCAGACAGGGGAATGGGTCAGCCCCAGCATTTT
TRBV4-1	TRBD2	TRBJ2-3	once	CASSQETSGKGTDTQYF	TGCGCCAGCAGCCAAGAAACTAGCGGGAAGGGCACAGATACGCAGTATTTT
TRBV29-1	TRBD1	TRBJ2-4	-	CSVAIFRGRAKNIQYF	TGCAGCGTGGCCATTTTCAGGGGGCGGGCCAAAAACATTCAGTACTTC
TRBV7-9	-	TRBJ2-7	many	CASSPQTNSYEQYF	TGTGCCAGCAGCCCCCAGACTAACTCCTACGAGCAGTACTTC
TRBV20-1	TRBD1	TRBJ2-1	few	CSARDRKGAGEQFF	TGCAGTGCTAGAGATAGAAAGGGGGCCGGGGAGCAGTTCTTC
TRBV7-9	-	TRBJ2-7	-	CASSSTSEVLSCEQYF	TGTGCCAGCAGCTCCACCAGCGAGGTCCTCTCCTGCGAGCAGTACTTC
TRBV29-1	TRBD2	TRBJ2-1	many	CSVEGGTSGSFEQFF	TGCAGCGTTGAAGGGGGAACTAGCGGGAGTTTTGAGCAGTTCTTC
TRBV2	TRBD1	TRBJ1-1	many	CASSGQGVEAFF	TGTGCCAGCAGTGGGCAGGGGGTCGAAGCTTTCTTT
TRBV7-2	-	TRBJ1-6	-	CASSLGYSYNSPLHF	TGTGCCAGCAGCTTAGGGTACAGCTATAATTCACCCCTCCACTTT
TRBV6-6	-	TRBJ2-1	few	CASSYSRSSYNEQFF	TGTGCCAGCAGTTACTCGAGATCCTCCTACAATGAGCAGTTCTTC
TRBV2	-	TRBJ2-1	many	CASSADVGSYNEQFF	TGTGCCAGCAGCGCCGATGTAGGCTCCTACAATGAGCAGTTCTTC
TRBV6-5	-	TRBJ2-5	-	CASSYAGYQETQYF	TGTGCCAGCAGTTACGCAGGGTACCAAGAGACCCAGTACTTC
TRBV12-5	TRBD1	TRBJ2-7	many	CASGIGTGNEQYF	TGTGCTAGTGGTATCGGGACAGGGAACGAGCAGTACTTC
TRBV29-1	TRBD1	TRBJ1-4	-	CSVVRRDSREKLFF	TGCAGCGTTGTTAGGCGGGACAGTCGGGAAAAACTGTTTTTT
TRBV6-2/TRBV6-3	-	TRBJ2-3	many	CASSYSSRGTDTQYF	TGTGCCAGCAGTTACTCGAGTAGGGGCACAGATACGCAGTATTTT
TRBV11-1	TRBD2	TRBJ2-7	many	CASSRRLAGGRNEQYF	TGTGCCAGCAGCCGAAGACTAGCGGGAGGGCGAAACGAGCAGTACTTC
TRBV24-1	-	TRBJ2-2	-	CATSGPAQGDTGELFF	TGTGCCACCAGTGGTCCGGCACAGGGTGACACCGGGGAGCTGTTTTTT
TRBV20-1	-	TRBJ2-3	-	CSAMRPEATDTQYF	TGCAGTGCTATGCGGCCTGAGGCCACAGATACGCAGTATTTT
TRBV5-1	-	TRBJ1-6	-	CASSFNSRDPLHF	TGCGCCAGCAGCTTTAATTCCCGGGACCCCCTCCACTTT
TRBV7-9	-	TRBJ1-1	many	CASSSGVTEAFF	TGTGCCAGCAGCTCAGGGGTGACTGAAGCTTTCTTT
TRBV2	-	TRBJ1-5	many	CASSPGGANQPQHF	TGTGCCAGCAGCCCCGGCGGGGCCAATCAGCCCCAGCATTTT
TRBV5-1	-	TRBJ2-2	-	CASSLQTNTGELFF	TGCGCCAGCAGCTTACAGACCAACACCGGGGAGCTGTTTTTT
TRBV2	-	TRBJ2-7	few	CASSGRSLGEQYF	TGTGCCAGCAGTGGAAGGAGTCTTGGCGAGCAGTACTTC
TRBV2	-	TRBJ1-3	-	CASSGDLSGNTIYF	TGTGCCAGCAGTGGGGACCTCTCTGGAAACACCATATATTTT
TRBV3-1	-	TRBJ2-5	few	CASSHTAWTLKYF	TGTGCCAGCAGCCACACCGCTTGGACTCTAAAGTACTTC
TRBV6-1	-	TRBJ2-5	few	CATTGGETQYF	TGTGCCACCACCGGGGGAGAGACCCAGTACTTC
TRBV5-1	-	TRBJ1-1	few	CASSLTSLNTEAFF	TGCGCCAGCAGCTTAACGTCTTTGAACACTGAAGCTTTCTTT